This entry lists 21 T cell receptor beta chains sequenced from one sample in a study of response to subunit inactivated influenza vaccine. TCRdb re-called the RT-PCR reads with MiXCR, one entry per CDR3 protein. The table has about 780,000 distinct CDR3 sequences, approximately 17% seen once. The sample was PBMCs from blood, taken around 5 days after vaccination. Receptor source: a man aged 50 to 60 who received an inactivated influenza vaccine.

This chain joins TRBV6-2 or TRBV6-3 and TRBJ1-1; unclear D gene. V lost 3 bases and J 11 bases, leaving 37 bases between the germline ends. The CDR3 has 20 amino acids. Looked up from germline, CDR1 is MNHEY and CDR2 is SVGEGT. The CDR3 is CASSYKSIRARRRYEDEAFF. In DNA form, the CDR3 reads TGTGCCAGCAGTTATAAATCCATCCGGGCCCGAAGAAGGTACGAGGATGAGGCTTTCTTT.

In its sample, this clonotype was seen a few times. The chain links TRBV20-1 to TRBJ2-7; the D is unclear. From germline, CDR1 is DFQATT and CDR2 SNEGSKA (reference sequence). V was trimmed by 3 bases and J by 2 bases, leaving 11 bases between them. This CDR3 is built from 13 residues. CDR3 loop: CSASLVTAYEQYF. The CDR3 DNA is TGCAGTGCTAGCTTGGTTACAGCCTACGAGCAGTACTTC.

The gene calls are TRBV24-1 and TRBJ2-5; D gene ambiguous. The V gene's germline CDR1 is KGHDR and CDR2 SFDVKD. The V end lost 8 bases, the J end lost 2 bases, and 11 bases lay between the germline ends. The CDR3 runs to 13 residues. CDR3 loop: CATTPIQQETQYF. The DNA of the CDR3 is TGTGCCACCACCCCTATACAGCAAGAGACCCAGTACTTC.

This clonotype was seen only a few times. CDR3 residues: CASSLARGDQETQYF. In DNA form, the CDR3 reads TGCGCCAGCAGCTTGGCCAGGGGGGACCAAGAGACCCAGTACTTC. V gene TRBV5-1 combines with J gene TRBJ2-5; D may be TRBD1 (7 bases). This CDR3 spans 15 amino acids. Germline CDR1 is SGHRS and CDR2 is YFSETQ. The V end was cut by 0 bases, the J end by 0 bases, with 9 bases between.

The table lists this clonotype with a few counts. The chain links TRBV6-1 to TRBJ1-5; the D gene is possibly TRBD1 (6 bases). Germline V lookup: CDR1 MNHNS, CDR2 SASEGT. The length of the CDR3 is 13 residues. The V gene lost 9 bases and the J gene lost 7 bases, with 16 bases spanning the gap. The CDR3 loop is CASKGGSGQPQHF. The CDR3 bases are TGTGCCAGTAAGGGGGGTTCGGGACAGCCCCAGCATTTT.

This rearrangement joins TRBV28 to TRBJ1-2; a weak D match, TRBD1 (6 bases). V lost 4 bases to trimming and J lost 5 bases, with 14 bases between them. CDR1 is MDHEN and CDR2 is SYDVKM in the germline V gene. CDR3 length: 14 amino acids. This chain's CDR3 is CASSSSGQGYGYTF. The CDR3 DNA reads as TGTGCCAGCAGTTCGTCTGGGCAGGGGTATGGCTACACCTTC.

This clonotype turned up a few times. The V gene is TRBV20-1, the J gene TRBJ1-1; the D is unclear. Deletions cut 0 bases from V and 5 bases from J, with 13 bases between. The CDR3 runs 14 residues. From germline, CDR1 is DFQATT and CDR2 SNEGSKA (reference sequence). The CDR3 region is CSARDRVLRTEAFF. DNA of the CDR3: TGCAGTGCTAGAGATAGAGTACTGAGGACTGAAGCTTTCTTT.

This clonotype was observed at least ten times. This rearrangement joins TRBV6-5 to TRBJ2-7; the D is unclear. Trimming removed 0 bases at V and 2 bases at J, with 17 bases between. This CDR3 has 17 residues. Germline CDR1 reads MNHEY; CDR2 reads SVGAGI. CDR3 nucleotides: TGTGCCAGCAGTTACTCGAAATCTGGGGTAACTACCTACGAGCAGTACTTC. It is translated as CASSYSKSGVTTYEQYF.

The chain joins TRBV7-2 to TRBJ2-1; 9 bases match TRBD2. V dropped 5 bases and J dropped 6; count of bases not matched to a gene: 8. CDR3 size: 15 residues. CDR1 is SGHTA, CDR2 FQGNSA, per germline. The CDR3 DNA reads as TGTGCCAGCAGCCCACCGGGACTAGCTATCAATGAGCAGTTCTTC. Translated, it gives CASSPPGLAINEQFF.

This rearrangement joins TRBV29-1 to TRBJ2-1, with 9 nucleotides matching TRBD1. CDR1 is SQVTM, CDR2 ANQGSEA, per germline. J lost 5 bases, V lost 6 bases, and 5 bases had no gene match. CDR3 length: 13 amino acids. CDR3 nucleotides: TGCAGCGTGGGACAGGGAGGCGACAATGAGCAGTTCTTC. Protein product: CSVGQGGDNEQFF.

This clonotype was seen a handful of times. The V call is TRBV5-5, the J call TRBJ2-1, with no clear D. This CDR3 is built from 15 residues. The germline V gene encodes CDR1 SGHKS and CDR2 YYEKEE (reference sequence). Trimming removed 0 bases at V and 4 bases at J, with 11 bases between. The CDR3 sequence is CASSLAPAYYNEQFF. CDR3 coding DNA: TGTGCCAGCAGCTTGGCACCGGCCTATTACAATGAGCAGTTCTTC.

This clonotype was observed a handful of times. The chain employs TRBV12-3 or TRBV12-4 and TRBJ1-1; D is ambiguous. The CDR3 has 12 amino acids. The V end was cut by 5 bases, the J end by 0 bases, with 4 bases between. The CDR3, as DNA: TGTGCCAGCAGTAACATGAACACTGAAGCTTTCTTT. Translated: CASSNMNTEAFF.

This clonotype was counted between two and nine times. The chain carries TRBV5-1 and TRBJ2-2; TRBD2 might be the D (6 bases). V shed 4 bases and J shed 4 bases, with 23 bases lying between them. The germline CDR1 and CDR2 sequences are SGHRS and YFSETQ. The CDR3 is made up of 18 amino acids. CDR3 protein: CASSPDGSGNGGTGELFF. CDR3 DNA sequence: TGCGCCAGCAGCCCGGACGGTAGCGGAAATGGGGGCACCGGGGAGCTGTTTTTT.

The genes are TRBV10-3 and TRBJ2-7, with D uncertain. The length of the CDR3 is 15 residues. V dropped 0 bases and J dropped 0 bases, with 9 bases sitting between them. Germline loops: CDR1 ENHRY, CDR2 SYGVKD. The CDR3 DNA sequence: TGTGCCATCAGTGAGTCACCTCGGAGCTCCTACGAGCAGTACTTC. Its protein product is CAISESPRSSYEQYF.

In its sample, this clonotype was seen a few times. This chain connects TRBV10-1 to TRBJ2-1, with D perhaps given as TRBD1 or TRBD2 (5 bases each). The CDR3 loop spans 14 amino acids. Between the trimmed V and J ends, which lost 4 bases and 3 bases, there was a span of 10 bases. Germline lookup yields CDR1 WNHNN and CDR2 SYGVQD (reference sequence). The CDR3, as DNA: TGCGCCAGCAGTGCGGGGACCCACTACAATGAGCAGTTCTTC. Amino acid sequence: CASSAGTHYNEQFF.

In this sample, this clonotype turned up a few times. The DNA for the CDR3 is TGCAGTGCTAGACGGGAGGGCCCCTACAATGAGCAGTTCTTC. Amino acid sequence: CSARREGPYNEQFF. The rearrangement links TRBV20-1 to TRBJ2-1, with 8 nucleotides matching TRBD2. Per the germline V gene, CDR1 is DFQATT and CDR2 is SNEGSKA (reference sequence). V was pared by 2 bases and J by 2 bases, with 2 bases of the junction left unmatched. CDR3 length equals 14 residues.

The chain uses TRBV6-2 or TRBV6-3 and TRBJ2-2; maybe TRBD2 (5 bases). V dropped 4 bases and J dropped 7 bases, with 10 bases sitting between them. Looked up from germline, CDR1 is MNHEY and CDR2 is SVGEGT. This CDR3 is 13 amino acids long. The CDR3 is CASSFPAGGELFF. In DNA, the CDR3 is TGTGCCAGCAGTTTTCCGGCGGGCGGGGAGCTGTTTTTT.

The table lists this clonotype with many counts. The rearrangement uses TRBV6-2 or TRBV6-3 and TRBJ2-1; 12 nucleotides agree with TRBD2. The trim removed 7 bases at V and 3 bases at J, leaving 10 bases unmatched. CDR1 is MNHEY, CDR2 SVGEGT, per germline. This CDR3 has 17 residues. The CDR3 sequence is CASNPARTSGNYNEQFF. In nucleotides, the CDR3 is TGTGCCAGCAATCCGGCTAGGACTAGCGGGAACTACAATGAGCAGTTCTTC.

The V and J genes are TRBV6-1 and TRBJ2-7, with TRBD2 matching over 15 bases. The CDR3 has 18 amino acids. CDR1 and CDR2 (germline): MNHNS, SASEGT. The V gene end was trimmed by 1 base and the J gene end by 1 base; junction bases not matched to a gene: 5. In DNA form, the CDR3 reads TGTGCCAGCAGTGAAGGGACTAGCGGGGGGGCCATTTCCTACGAGCAGTACTTC. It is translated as CASSEGTSGGAISYEQYF.

The CDR3, as DNA: TGTGCCATCAGGACCGGGACTTCTAACTATGGCTACACCTTC. Translated, it gives CAIRTGTSNYGYTF. The chain has TRBV10-3 and TRBJ1-2, with D possibly being TRBD1 (5 bases). Trimming left V 6 bases short and J 0 bases short, with 11 bases between. CDR1 ENHRY and CDR2 SYGVKD come from the germline V gene. This CDR3 has 14 residues.

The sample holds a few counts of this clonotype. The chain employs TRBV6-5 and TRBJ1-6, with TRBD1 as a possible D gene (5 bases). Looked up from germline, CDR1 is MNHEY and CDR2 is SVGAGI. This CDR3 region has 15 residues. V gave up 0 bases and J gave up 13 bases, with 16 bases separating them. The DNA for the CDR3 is TGTGCCAGCAGTTACTCGGCCGGGGCAGAATCCCCCCTCCACTTT. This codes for CASSYSAGAESPLHF.